This record concerns one T cell receptor (beta chain) sequence. Its antigen is currently not known. Within one base of it there is no much larger clone, and no base qualities were kept. This sample was included in a study of chemoradiotherapy in HPV16-positive cancers (dated by TCRdb to between 2021 and 2024). General notes on the study: Candidate HPV-specific T-cell clones and common TCR motifs were defined by functional T-cell assays performed on cells from two HPV16-positive patients. The study set out to ask whether T-cell immunity against the HPV oncoproteins E6 and E7 changes over the course of chemoradiotherapy and whether that immunity affects survival. Next, the candidate HPV-specific TCRs and motifs were followed in TCR repertoires from over 85 patients with HPV-related cancers. Paper-wide results and their limitations: The functional definition of HPV-specific T cells came from only a couple of HPV16-positive patients, and the survival association was reported for HPV16-positive patients. Improved recurrence-free survival in HPV16-positive patients was associated with expansion of HPV-responsive T cells during chemoradiotherapy. Expansion of candidate HPV-specific clones and E7-related TCR motifs was observed in the tumor microenvironment during treatment, whereas no such expansion was observed for non-HPV-specific T cells.

Repertoires were sampled repeatedly over the course of chemoradiotherapy so that clonal expansion in the tumor microenvironment could be followed. V is clipped by 2 bases and J by 2 bases, and the sequence between their germline boundaries is 7 bases long. The CDR3, from cysteine to phenylalanine, totals 13 residues. The CDR3 DNA has 39 bases and is translated from base 1. As encoded in the germline V gene, CDR1 is SGHRS while CDR2 is YFSETQ. The library was produced with the immunoSEQ multiplex PCR assay. TCRdb stores this immuneACCESS table with in-frame sequences only. Part of the clones is absent; in the studies checked, under half of the shortfall reflects unresolved V genes, and no reason is known for the rest. The sample table lists some 20,000 clones, just under 75% of them with a count of one. Roughly 2.6% of the sample rests with the top ten.

The sequence links TRBV5-1 to TRBJ2-5, with the D gene uncertain. The source is a human donor with HPV-associated anogenital cancer. This material was obtained from a patient who underwent chemoradiotherapy. In nucleotides, the sequence is TGCGCCAGCAGCTTCTGGGTACAAGAGACCCAGTACTTC. Translated, this gives CASSFWVQETQYF. Beyond the CDR3, the reference TRBV5-1 and TRBJ2-5 genes provide the residues; the full variable domain reads: KAGVTQTPRYLIKTRGQQVTLSCSPISGHRSVSWYQQTPGQGLQFLFEYFSETQRNKGNFPGRFSGRQFSNSRSEMNVSTLELGDSALYLCASSFWVQETQYFGPGTRLLVL.